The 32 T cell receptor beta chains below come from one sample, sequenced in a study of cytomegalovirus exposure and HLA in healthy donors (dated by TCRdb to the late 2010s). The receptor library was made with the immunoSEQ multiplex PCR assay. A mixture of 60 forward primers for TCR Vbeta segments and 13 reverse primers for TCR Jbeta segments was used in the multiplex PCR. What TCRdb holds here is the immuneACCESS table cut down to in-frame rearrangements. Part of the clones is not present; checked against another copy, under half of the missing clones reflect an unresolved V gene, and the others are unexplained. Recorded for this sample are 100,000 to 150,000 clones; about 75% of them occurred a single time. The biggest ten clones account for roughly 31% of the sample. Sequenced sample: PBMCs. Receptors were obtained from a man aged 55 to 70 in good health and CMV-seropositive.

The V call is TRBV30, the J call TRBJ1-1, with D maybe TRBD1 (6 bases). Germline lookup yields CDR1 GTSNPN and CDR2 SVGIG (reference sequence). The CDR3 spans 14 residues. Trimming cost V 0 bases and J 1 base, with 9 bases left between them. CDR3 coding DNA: TGTGCCTGGAGTGTAGAGACAGGGAACACTGAAGCTTTCTTT. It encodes CAWSVETGNTEAFF. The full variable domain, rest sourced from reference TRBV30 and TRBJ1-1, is SQTIHQWPATLVQPVGSPLSLECTVEGTSNPNLYWYRQAAGRGLQLLFYSVGIGQISSEVPQNLSASRPQDRQFILSSKKLLLSDSGFYLCAWSVETGNTEAFFGQGTRLTVV.

CDR3 sequence: CAISEFPEEGYTF. The DNA for the CDR3 is TGTGCCATCAGTGAATTCCCTGAGGAGGGCTACACCTTC. The chain recombines TRBV10-3 with TRBJ1-2; D gene uncertain. Germline CDR1 reads ENHRY; CDR2 reads SYGVKD. CDR3 length: 13 amino acids. With 3 bases removed from V and 8 bases from J, the gap between germline ends came to 13 bases.

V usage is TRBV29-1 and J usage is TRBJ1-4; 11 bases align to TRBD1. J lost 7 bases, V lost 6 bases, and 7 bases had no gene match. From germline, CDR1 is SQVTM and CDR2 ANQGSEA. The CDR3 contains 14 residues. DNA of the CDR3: TGCAGCGTGCGACCGGGACAGGGGGGTGAAAAACTGTTTTTT. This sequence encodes CSVRPGQGGEKLFF.

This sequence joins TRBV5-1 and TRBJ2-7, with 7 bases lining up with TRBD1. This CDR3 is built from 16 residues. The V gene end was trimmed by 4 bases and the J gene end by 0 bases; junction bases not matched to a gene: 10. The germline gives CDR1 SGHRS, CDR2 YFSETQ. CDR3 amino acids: CASSTTPGQSSYEQYF. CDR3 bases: TGCGCCAGCAGCACAACTCCGGGACAGAGCTCCTACGAGCAGTACTTC. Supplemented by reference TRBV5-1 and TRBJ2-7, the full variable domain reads KAGVTQTPRYLIKTRGQQVTLSCSPISGHRSVSWYQQTPGQGLQFLFEYFSETQRNKGNFPGRFSGRQFSNSRSEMNVSTLELGDSALYLCASSTTPGQSSYEQYFGPGTRLTVT.

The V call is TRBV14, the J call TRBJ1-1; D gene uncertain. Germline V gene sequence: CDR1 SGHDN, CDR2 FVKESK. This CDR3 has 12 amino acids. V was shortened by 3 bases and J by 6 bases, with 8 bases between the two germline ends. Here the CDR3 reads CASSQLRAEAFF. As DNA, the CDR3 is TGTGCCAGCAGCCAGCTCCGAGCTGAAGCTTTCTTT.

CDR3 protein: CASSFPDSREKLFF. The CDR3 nucleotides are TGTGCCAGCAGTTTCCCGGACAGTCGGGAAAAACTGTTTTTT. The chain is built from TRBV6-6 and TRBJ1-4; the D gene is possibly TRBD1 (6 bases). This CDR3 contains 14 residues. V dropped 4 bases and J dropped 8 bases, with 14 bases sitting between them. Germline V gene lookup returns CDR1 MNHNY and CDR2 SVGAGI (reference sequence).

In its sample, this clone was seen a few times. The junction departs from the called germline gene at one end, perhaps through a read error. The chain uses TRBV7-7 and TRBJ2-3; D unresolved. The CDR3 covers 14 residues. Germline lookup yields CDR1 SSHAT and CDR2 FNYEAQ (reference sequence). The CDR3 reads CASSLSGRTDTQYF. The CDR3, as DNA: TGTGCTAGCAGCTTATCTGGCCGCACAGATACGCAGTATTTT.

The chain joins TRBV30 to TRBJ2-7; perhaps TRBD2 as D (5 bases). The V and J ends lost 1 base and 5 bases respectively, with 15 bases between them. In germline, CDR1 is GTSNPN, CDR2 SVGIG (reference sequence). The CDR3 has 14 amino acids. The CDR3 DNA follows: TGTGCCTGGAGTGCTCTAGCAGTGTTCGACGAGCAGTACTTC. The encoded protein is CAWSALAVFDEQYF.

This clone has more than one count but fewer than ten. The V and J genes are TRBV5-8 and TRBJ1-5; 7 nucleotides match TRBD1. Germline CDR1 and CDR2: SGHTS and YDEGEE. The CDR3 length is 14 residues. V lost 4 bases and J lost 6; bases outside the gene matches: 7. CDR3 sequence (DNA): TGTGCCAGCAGCGCGGACAGGTTGGGTCAGCCCCAGCATTTT. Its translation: CASSADRLGQPQHF.

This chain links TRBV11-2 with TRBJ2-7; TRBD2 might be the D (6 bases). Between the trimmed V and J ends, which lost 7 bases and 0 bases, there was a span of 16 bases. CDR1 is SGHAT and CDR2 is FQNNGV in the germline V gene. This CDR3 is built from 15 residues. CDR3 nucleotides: TGTGCCAGCACTTTGCGGGACTTGAGCTCCTACGAGCAGTACTTC. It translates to CASTLRDLSSYEQYF. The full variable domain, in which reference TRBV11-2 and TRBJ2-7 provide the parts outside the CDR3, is EAGVAQSPRYKIIEKRQSVAFWCNPISGHATLYWYQQILGQGPKLLIQFQNNGVVDDSQLPKDRFSAERLKGVDSTLKIQPAKLEDSAVYLCASTLRDLSSYEQYFGPGTRLTVT.

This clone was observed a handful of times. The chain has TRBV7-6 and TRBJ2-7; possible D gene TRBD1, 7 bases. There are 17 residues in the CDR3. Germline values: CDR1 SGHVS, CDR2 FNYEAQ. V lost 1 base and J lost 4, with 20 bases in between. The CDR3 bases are TGTGCCAGCAGCTTAGTCGGGGGCAGGGGGGCTTTGTACGAGCAGTACTTC. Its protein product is CASSLVGGRGALYEQYF.

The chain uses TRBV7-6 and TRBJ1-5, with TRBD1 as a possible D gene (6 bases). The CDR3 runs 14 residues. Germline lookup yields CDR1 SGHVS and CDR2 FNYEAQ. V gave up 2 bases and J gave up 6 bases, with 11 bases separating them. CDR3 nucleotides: TGTGCCAGCAGCTTACAACAGGGAATTCAGCCCCAGCATTTT. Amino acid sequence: CASSLQQGIQPQHF.

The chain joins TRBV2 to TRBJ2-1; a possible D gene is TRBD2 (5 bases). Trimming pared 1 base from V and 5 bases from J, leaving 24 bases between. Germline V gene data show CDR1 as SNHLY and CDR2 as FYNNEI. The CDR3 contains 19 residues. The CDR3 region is CASSEDPRNSGPRDNEQFF. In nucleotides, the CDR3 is TGTGCCAGCAGTGAAGACCCGAGGAACAGCGGACCTCGCGACAATGAGCAGTTCTTC.

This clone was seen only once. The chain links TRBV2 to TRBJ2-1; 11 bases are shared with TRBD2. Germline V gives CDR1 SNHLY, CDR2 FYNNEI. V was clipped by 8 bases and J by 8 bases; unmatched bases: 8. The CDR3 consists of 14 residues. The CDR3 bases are TGTGCCAGCCCACGGACTAGCGGGTTCTATGAGCAGTTCTTC. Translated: CASPRTSGFYEQFF.

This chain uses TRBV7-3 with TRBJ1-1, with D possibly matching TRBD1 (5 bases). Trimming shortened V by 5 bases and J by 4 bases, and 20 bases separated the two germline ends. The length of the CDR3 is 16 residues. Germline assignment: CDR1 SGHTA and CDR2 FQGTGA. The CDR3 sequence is CASSLWVSSRGTEAFF. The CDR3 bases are TGTGCCAGCAGCCTGTGGGTTTCATCTAGGGGCACTGAAGCTTTCTTT.

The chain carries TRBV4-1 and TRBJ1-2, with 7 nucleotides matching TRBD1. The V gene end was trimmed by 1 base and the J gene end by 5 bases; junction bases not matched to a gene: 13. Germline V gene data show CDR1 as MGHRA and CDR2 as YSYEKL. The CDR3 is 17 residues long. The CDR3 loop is CASSQAPGTEIYYGYTF. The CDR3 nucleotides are TGCGCCAGCAGCCAAGCCCCCGGGACAGAAATATATTATGGCTACACCTTC.

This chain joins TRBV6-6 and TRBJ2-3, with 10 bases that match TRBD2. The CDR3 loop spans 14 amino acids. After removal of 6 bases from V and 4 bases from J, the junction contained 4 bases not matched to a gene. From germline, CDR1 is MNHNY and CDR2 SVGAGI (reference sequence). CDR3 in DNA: TGTGCCAGCAGACAAGCGGGAGGGGCAGATACGCAGTATTTT. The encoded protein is CASRQAGGADTQYF.

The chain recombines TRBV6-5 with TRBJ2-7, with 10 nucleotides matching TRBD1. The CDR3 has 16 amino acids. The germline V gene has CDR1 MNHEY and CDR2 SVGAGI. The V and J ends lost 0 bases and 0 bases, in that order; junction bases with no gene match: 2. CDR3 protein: CASSYSRTGGSYEQYF. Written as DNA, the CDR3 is TGTGCCAGCAGTTACTCCAGGACAGGGGGCTCCTACGAGCAGTACTTC.

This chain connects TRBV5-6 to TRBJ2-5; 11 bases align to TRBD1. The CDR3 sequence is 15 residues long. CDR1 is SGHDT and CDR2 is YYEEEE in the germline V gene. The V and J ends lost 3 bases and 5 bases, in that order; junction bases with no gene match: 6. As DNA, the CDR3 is TGTGCCAGCAGCTCCGGACAGGGGGCAAGGGAGACCCAGTACTTC. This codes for CASSSGQGARETQYF.

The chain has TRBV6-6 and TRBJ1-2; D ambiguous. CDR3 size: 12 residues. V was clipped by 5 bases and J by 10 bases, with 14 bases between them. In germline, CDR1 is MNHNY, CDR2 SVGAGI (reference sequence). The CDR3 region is CASSLAQSIYTF. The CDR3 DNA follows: TGTGCCAGCAGTCTCGCCCAGTCCATCTACACCTTC.

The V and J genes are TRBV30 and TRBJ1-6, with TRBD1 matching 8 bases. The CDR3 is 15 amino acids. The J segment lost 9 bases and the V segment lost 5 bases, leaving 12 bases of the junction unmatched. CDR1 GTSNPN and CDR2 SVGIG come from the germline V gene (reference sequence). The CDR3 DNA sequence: TGTGCCTGGGGATATGGCGGGACAGGAAGTTCACCCCTCCACTTT. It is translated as CAWGYGGTGSSPLHF.

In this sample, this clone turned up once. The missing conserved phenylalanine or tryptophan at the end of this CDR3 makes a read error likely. For the CDR3, the DNA is TGTGCCAGTAGCCCAGGGGCAGGGGTGCGGGAGCAGTACTCC. This gives the protein CASSPGAGVREQYS. V and J are TRBV19 and TRBJ2-7, with TRBD1 as a possible D gene (6 bases). This CDR3 region has 14 residues. Germline V gives CDR1 LNHDA, CDR2 SQIVND (reference sequence). Trimming pared 6 bases from V and 7 bases from J, leaving 19 bases between.

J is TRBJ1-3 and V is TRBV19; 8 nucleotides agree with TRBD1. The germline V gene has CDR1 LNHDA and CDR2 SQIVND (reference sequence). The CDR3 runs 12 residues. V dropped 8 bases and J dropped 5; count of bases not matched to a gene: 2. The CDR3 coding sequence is TGTGCCAGTGCAGGGGGCAGAAACACCATATATTTT. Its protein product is CASAGGRNTIYF.

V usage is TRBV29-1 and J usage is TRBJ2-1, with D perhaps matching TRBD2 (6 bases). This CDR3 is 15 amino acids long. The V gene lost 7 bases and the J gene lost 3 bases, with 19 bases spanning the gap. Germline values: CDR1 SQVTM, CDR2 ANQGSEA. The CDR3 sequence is CSALPPGLRYNEQFF. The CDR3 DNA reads TGCAGCGCCTTACCCCCGGGACTCCGCTACAATGAGCAGTTCTTC.

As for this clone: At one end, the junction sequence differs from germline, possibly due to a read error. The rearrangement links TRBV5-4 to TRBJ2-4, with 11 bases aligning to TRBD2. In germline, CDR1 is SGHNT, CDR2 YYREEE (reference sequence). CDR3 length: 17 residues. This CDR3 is CASSIATSGVGGNSQYF. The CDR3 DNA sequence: TGTGCCAGCAGCATCGCGACTAGCGGGGTGGGGGGAAACAGTCAGTACTTC.

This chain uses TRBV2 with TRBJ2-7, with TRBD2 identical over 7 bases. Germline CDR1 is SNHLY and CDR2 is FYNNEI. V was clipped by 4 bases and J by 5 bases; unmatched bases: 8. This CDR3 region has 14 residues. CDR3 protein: CASSAQGGNHEQYF. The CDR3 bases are TGTGCCAGCAGTGCGCAGGGAGGGAACCACGAGCAGTACTTC.

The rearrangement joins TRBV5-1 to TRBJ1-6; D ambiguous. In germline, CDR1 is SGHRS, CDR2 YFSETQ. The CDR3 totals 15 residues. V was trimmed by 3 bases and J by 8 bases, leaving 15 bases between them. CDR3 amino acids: CASSSLGGVDSPLHF. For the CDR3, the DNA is TGCGCCAGCAGCTCACTTGGAGGAGTTGATTCACCCCTCCACTTT.

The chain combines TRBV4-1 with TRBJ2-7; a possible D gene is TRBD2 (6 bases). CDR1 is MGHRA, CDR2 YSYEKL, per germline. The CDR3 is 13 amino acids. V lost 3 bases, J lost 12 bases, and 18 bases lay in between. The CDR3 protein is CASSQRGPTGRYF. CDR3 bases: TGCGCCAGCAGCCAGCGGGGTCCTACCGGGCGGTACTTC.

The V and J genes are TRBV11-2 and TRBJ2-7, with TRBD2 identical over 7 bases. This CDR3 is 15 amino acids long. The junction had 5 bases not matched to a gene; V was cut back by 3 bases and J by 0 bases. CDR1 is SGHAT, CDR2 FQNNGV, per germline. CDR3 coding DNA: TGTGCCAGCAGCTTGTCCGGGGGGAGCTCCTACGAGCAGTACTTC. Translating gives CASSLSGGSSYEQYF. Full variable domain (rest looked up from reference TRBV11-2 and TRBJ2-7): EAGVAQSPRYKIIEKRQSVAFWCNPISGHATLYWYQQILGQGPKLLIQFQNNGVVDDSQLPKDRFSAERLKGVDSTLKIQPAKLEDSAVYLCASSLSGGSSYEQYFGPGTRLTVT.

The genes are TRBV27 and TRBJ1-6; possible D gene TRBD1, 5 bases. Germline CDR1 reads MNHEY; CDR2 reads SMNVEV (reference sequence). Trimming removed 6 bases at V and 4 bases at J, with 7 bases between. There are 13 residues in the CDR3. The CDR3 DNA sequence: TGTGCCAGCAGCCAGGGATATAATTCACCCCTCCACTTT. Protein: CASSQGYNSPLHF.

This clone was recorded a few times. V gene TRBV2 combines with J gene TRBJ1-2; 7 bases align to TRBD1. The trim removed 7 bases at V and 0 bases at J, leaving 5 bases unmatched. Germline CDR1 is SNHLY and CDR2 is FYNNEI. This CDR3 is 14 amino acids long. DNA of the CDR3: TGTGCCAGCAAGACGGACAGGACTAACTATGGCTACACCTTC. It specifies CASKTDRTNYGYTF.

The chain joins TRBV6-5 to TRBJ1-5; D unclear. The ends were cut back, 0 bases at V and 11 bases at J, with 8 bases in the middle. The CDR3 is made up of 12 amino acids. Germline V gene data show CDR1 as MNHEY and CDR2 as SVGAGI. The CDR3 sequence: CASSYSPGTQHF. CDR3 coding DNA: TGTGCCAGCAGTTACTCGCCAGGTACCCAGCATTTT.